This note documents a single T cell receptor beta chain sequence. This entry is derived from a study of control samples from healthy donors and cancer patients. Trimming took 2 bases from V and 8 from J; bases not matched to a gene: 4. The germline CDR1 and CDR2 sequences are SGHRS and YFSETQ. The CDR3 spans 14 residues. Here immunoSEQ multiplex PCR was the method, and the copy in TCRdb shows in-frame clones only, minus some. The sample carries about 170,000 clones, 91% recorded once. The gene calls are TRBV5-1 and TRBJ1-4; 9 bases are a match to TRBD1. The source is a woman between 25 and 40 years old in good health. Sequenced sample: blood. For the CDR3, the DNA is TGCGCCAGCAGCTTACAGGGGGCCCGGGAAAAACTGTTTTTT. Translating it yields CASSLQGAREKLFF.